These 6 T cell receptor beta chains originate from one sample sequenced in a study of cytomegalovirus exposure and HLA in healthy donors. Use of 60 Vbeta and 13 Jbeta primers characterized the PCR. Assay used: immunoSEQ multiplex PCR; TCRdb lists only in-frame clones, some missing. Its clone listing holds 55,000 or so clones. Source material: PBMCs. These receptors came from a young woman in good health and CMV-seropositive.

The CDR3: CAWSGGTGRRYTQYF. The CDR3 nucleotides are TGTGCCTGGAGTGGGGGGACAGGGCGTCGGTATACGCAGTATTTT. The gene calls are TRBV30 and TRBJ2-3; 9 bases agree with TRBD1. V lost 1 base, J lost 7 bases, and 9 bases stayed unmatched. Looked up from germline, CDR1 is GTSNPN and CDR2 is SVGIG (reference sequence). The length of the CDR3 is 15 residues.

CDR3 nucleotide sequence: TGTGCCAGCAGCTTAGAGGCTAGCGGGGGGGCCAACGAGCAGTACTTC. Its translation: CASSLEASGGANEQYF. The chain uses TRBV7-6 and TRBJ2-7, with TRBD2 identical over 12 bases. CDR1 is SGHVS and CDR2 is FNYEAQ in the germline V gene. The CDR3 spans 16 residues. V lost 1 base, J lost 5 bases, and 6 bases stayed unmatched.

This rearrangement joins TRBV18 to TRBJ1-1; 8 bases map to TRBD1. The trim removed 3 bases at V and 3 bases at J, leaving 0 bases unmatched. This CDR3 spans 13 amino acids. CDR1 is KGHSH and CDR2 is LQKENI in the germline V gene. The CDR3 protein is CASSPDRDTEAFF. CDR3 bases: TGTGCCAGCTCACCGGACAGGGACACTGAAGCTTTCTTT.

This rearrangement joins TRBV5-1 to TRBJ2-7; 8 positions match TRBD2. V trimming: 1 base; J trimming: 4 bases; junction bases outside the gene matches: 7. This CDR3 comprises 15 residues. Germline V CDR1 and CDR2: SGHRS, YFSETQ. The CDR3 coding sequence is TGCGCCAGCAGCTTGTCGGGGGGGGCAGGGTACGAGCAGTACTTC. Its protein product is CASSLSGGAGYEQYF.

The chain has TRBV30 and TRBJ1-6, with D unresolved. V gave up 8 bases and J gave up 10 bases, with 12 bases separating them. Looked up from germline, CDR1 is GTSNPN and CDR2 is SVGIG (reference sequence). The CDR3 totals 11 residues. The CDR3 loop reads CAAGLGSPLHF. The CDR3 region has the DNA TGTGCCGCCGGACTCGGGTCACCCCTCCACTTT. Using reference TRBV30 and TRBJ1-6 for the parts outside the CDR3, the full variable domain is SQTIHQWPATLVQPVGSPLSLECTVEGTSNPNLYWYRQAAGRGLQLLFYSVGIGQISSEVPQNLSASRPQDRQFILSSKKLLLSDSGFYLCAAGLGSPLHFGNGTRLTVT.

The genes are TRBV7-9 and TRBJ1-1, with D maybe TRBD1 (5 bases). Trimming pared 4 bases from V and 1 base from J, leaving 13 bases between. The germline V gene has CDR1 SEHNR and CDR2 FQNEAQ (reference sequence). CDR3 size: 15 residues. The CDR3 DNA follows: TGTGCCAGCAGCTCGCAGGGAAGAAAGAACACTGAAGCTTTCTTT. This encodes CASSSQGRKNTEAFF.